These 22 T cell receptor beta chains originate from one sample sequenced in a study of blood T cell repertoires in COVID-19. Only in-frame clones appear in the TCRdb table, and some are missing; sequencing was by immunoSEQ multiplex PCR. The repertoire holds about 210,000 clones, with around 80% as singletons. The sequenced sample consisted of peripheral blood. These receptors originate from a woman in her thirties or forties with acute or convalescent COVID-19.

For the CDR3, the DNA is TGTGCCAGCAGCCAAGATTTGGCCAGATTCACAGATACGCAGTATTTT. Translated, it gives CASSQDLARFTDTQYF. V gene TRBV14 combines with J gene TRBJ2-3; D is unclear. Trimming shortened V by 0 bases and J by 2 bases, and 12 bases separated the two germline ends. Germline V lookup: CDR1 SGHDN, CDR2 FVKESK. CDR3 length equals 16 residues.

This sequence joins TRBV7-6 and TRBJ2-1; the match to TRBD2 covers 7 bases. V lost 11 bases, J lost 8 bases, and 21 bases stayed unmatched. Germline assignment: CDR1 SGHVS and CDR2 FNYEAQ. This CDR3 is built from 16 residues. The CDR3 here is CASGGASGDARDEQFF. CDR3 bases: TGTGCCTCTGGCGGGGCTAGCGGAGATGCGAGGGATGAGCAGTTCTTC.

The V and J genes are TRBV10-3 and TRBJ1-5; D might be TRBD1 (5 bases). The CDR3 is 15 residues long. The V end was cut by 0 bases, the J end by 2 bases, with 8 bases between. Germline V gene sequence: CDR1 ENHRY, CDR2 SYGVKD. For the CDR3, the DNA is TGTGCCATCAGTGAGTCGGGGGGGGGCAATCAGCCCCAGCATTTT. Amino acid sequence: CAISESGGGNQPQHF.

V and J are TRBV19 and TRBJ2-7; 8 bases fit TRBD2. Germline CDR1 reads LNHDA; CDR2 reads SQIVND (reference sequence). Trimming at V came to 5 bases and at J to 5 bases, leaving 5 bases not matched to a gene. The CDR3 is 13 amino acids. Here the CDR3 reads CASSRTSFHEQYF. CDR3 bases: TGTGCCAGTAGTCGGACTAGCTTCCACGAGCAGTACTTC.

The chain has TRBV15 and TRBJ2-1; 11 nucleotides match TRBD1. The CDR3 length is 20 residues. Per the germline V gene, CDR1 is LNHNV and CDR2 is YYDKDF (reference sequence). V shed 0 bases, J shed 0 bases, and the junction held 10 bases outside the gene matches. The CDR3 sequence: CATSRDPGQGADVSYNEQFF. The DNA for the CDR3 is TGTGCCACCAGCAGAGATCCCGGACAGGGGGCGGATGTCTCCTACAATGAGCAGTTCTTC.

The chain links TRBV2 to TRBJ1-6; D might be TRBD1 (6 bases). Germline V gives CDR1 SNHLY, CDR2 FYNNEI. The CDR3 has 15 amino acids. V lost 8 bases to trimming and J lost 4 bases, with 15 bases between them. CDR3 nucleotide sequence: TGTGCCAGCCGGTGGGACACTAATTATAATTCACCCCTCCACTTT. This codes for CASRWDTNYNSPLHF.

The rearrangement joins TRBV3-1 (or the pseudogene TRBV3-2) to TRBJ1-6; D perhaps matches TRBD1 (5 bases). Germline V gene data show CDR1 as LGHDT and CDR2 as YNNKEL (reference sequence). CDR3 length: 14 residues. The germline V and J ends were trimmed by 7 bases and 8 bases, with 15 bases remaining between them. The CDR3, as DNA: TGTGCCAGCACCCTCAGGGAACCGGATTCACCCCTCCACTTT. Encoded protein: CASTLREPDSPLHF.

The CDR3 sequence is CASSSPGGEQYF. CDR3 nucleotides: TGTGCCAGCAGTTCCCCCGGGGGCGAGCAGTACTTC. The chain is built from TRBV27 and TRBJ2-7; D perhaps matches TRBD2 (6 bases). V was trimmed by 4 bases and J by 6 bases, leaving 10 bases between them. Germline CDR1 is MNHEY and CDR2 is SMNVEV (reference sequence). This CDR3 is built from 12 residues.

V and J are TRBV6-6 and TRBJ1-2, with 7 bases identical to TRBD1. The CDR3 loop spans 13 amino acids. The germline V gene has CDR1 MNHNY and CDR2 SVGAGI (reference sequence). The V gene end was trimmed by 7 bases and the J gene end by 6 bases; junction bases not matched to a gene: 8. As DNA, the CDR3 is TGTGCCAGCACCGACAGGGAGAGACATGGCTACACCTTC. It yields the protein CASTDRERHGYTF.

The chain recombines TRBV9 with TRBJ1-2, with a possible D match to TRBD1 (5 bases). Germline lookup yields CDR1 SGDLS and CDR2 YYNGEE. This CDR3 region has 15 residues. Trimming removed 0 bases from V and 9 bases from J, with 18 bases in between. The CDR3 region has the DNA TGTGCCAGCAGCGTAGCGGAGTACATGGGGCGGAGCTACACCTTC. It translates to CASSVAEYMGRSYTF.

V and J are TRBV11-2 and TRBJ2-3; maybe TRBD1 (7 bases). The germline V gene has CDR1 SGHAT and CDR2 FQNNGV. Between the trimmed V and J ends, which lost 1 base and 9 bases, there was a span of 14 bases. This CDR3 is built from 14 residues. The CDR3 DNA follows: TGTGCCAGCAGCTTAGCAGGGGGGCTTTACACGCAGTATTTT. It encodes CASSLAGGLYTQYF.

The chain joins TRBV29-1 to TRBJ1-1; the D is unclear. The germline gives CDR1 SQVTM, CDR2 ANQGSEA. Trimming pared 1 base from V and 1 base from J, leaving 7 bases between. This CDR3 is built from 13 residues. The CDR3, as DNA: TGCAGCGTTGAAGCCCCCGGGAACACTGAAGCTTTCTTT. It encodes CSVEAPGNTEAFF.

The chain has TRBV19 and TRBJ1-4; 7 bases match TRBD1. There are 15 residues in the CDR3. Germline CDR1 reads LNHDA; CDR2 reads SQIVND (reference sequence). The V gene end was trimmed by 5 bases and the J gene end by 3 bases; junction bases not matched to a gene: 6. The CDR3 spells CASSPRGGSNEKLFF. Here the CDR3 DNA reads TGTGCCAGTAGTCCTCGAGGGGGCTCTAATGAAAAACTGTTTTTT.

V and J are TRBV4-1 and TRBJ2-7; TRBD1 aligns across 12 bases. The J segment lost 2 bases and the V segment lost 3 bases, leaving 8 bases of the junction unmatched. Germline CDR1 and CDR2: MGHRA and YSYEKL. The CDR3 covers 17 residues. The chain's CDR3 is CASSHRGQGAFPYEQYF. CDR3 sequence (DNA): TGCGCCAGCAGCCACCGGGGACAGGGGGCATTTCCCTACGAGCAGTACTTC.

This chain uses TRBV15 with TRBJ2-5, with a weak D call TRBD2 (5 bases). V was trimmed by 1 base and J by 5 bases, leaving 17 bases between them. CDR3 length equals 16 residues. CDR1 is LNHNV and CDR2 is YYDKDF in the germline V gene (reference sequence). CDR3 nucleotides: TGTGCCACCAGCAGAGTGAAGGCGGGCTTCGGGGAGACCCAGTACTTC. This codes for CATSRVKAGFGETQYF.

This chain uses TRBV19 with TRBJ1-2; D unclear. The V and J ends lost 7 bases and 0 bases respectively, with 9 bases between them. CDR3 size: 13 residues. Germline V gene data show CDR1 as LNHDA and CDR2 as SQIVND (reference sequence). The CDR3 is CASNKGANYGYTF. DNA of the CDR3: TGTGCCAGTAATAAGGGAGCTAACTATGGCTACACCTTC.

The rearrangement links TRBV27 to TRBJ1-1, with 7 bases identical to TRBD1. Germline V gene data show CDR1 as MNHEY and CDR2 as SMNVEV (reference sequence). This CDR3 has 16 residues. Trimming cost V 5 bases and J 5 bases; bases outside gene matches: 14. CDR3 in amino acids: CASSKPINRGATEAFF. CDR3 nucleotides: TGTGCCAGCAGTAAGCCAATAAACAGGGGAGCGACTGAAGCTTTCTTT.

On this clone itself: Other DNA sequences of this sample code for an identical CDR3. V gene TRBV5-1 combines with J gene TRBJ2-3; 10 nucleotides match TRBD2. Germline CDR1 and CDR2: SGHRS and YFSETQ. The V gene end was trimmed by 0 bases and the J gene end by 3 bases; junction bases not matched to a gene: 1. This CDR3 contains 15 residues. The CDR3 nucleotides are TGCGCCAGCAGCTTGGCTAGCGGGGGTACAGATACGCAGTATTTT. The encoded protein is CASSLASGGTDTQYF.

CDR3 nucleotides: TGTGCCAGCATCCTAGCGGGAGGGGTTAGCACAGATACGCAGTATTTT. It translates to CASILAGGVSTDTQYF. The V call is TRBV5-5, the J call TRBJ2-3; 12 bases map to TRBD2. In germline, CDR1 is SGHKS, CDR2 YYEKEE (reference sequence). The V gene end was trimmed by 6 bases and the J gene end by 0 bases; junction bases not matched to a gene: 5. The CDR3 spans 16 residues.

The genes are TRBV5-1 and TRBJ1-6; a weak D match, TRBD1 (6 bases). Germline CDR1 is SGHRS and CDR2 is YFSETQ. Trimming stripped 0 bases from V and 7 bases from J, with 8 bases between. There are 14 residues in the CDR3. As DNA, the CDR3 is TGCGCCAGCAGCTTGGCCGGACAGAATTCACCCCTCCACTTT. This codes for CASSLAGQNSPLHF.

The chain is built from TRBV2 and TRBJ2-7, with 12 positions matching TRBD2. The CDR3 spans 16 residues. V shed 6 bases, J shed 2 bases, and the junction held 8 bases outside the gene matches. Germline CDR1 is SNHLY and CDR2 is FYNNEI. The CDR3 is CASRSGTSGWAYEQYF. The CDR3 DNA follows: TGTGCCAGCAGGTCCGGGACTAGCGGGTGGGCCTACGAGCAGTACTTC.

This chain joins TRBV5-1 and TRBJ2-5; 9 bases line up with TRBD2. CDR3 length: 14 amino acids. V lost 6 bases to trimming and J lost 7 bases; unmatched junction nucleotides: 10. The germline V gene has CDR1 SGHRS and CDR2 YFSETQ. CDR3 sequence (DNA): TGCGCCAGCACAGGGAGCGGGGGGTCTGTGACCCAGTACTTC. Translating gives CASTGSGGSVTQYF.